One T cell receptor (beta chain) is described in this entry. Its antigen is unknown. Germline and junction disagree at one end, which may indicate a read error. This entry comes from a study of PD-1 blockade in classical Hodgkin lymphoma. Whole-study findings and limits: Factors driving the repertoire differences, possibly disease activity or prior therapy, remain undefined. In newly diagnosed patients, baseline TCR diversity was reportedly below that of healthy donors.

Stated time point: newly diagnosed, previously untreated cHL patient sample. PBMCs, once thawed, yielded CD8+ T cells isolated by magnetic negative selection. Newly diagnosed classical Hodgkin lymphoma PBMCs, still untreated, provided the comparison samples. Per the germline V gene, CDR1 is SEHNR and CDR2 is FQNEAQ (reference sequence). The CDR3 length is 15 residues. Only in-frame clones appear in the TCRdb table, and some are missing; sequencing was by immunoSEQ multiplex PCR. The sample lists some 9,100 clones, 85% to 90% seen once, with about 15% in the top ten. The specimen sequenced was CD8+ T cells from blood. The chain joins TRBV7-9 to TRBJ1-1; D not resolved. This clonotype was sampled from a human donor with classical Hodgkin lymphoma. The CDR3 sequence is CASSLPGRMNTETFF. The CDR3 bases are TGTGCCAGCAGCTTACCGGGCCGCATGAACACTGAAACTTTCTTT.